A selection of T cell receptor beta chains follows, all from one sample in a study of shared T cell receptors in the human thymus. Generated by immunoSEQ multiplex PCR, the TCRdb table keeps only in-frame clones and is missing some. The profile shows just under 550,000 clones, 78% of them singletons. These same records also appear under a second study, on human thymus T cells.

The sequencing sample was made of thymocytes. All receptors derive from a boy under three years old with a congenital heart defect. Each CDR3 is given with its conserved first and last residue. The D gene is left open where the match is weak. Size is omitted from some rows. Given values are once, few, many or a class for expanded clones.

abundance | j_gene | v_gene | d_gene | CDR3nt | CDR3aa
. | TRBJ2-7 | TRBV9 | . | TGTGCCAGCAGCGTAGAACTAGTGGCCTACGAGCAGTACTTC | CASSVELVAYEQYF
. | TRBJ2-1 | TRBV5-6 | TRBD2 | TGTGCCAGCAGTTATACCTCCGGGACTAGCGGGAACTATGAGCAGTTCTTC | CASSYTSGTSGNYEQFF
. | TRBJ2-7 | TRBV21-1 | . | TGTGCCAGCAGCGAACGAGATCTTTACGAGCAGTACTTC | CASSERDLYEQYF
. | TRBJ2-1 | TRBV4-3 | . | TGCGCCAGCAGCCAAGCGGGAGCCCCTTACAATGAGCAGTTCTTC | CASSQAGAPYNEQFF
. | TRBJ2-1 | TRBV4-3 | TRBD2 | TGCGCCAGCAGCCGGGAGCGGGATTACGCGAACCACAATGAGCAGTTCTTC | CASSRERDYANHNEQFF
. | TRBJ2-3 | TRBV28 | . | TGTGCCAGCAGTTTACGGCAGGTAATACCTAGCACAGATACGCAGTATTTT | CASSLRQVIPSTDTQYF
. | TRBJ2-1 | TRBV27 | TRBD2 | TGTGCCAGCAGCAAGACTAGCGGGGACAATGAGCAGTTCTTC | CASSKTSGDNEQFF
. | TRBJ1-2 | TRBV5-6 | TRBD1 | TGTGCCAGCAGCTCACCCGGACAGGGGCTTTCTAACTATGGCTACACCTTC | CASSSPGQGLSNYGYTF
. | TRBJ1-5 | TRBV28 | . | TGTGCCAGCAGTCCCCGGTCCGACAATCAGCCCCAGCATTTT | CASSPRSDNQPQHF
. | TRBJ2-1 | TRBV5-1 | TRBD2 | TGCGCCAGCAGCTTGCAGTCCCGTTCTGGCGGGAGTACGGATGAGCAGTTCTTC | CASSLQSRSGGSTDEQFF
. | TRBJ2-5 | TRBV11-3 | TRBD2 | TGTGCCAGCAGCGTCGGACTAGACCAAGAGACCCAGTACTTC | CASSVGLDQETQYF
few | TRBJ2-3 | TRBV7-2 | TRBD2 | TGTGCCAGCAGCTTAGCCCCTGTAGCGGGGGGGGCAGATACGCAGTATTTT | CASSLAPVAGGADTQYF
. | TRBJ1-1 | TRBV27 | . | TGTGCCAGCAGTTTTAGGTCCGACGGGTATATGGGGCGGAACACTGAAGCTTTCTTT | CASSFRSDGYMGRNTEAFF
. | TRBJ2-3 | TRBV28 | TRBD2 | TGTGCCAGCAGGCGGCCGGGACTAGAGAGGTGTACGCAGTATTTT | CASRRPGLERCTQYF
. | TRBJ2-3 | TRBV14 | TRBD2 | TGTGCCAGCAGCCAAGTCCCCAGCGGGATATTTGAAGATACGCAGTATTTT | CASSQVPSGIFEDTQYF
. | TRBJ2-3 | TRBV4-3 | . | TGCGCCAGCAGCCAGGCTAGCACCACAGATACGCAGTATTTT | CASSQASTTDTQYF
. | TRBJ2-7 | TRBV25-1 | TRBD2 | TGTGCCAGCAGTGGGGGGACTAGCGGGAGGGTCTACGAGCAGTACTTC | CASSGGTSGRVYEQYF
. | TRBJ1-2 | TRBV27 | TRBD1 | TGTGCCAGCAGTTTAAAACCAGGAACAGGGGGTTTCTATGGCTACACCTTC | CASSLKPGTGGFYGYTF
. | TRBJ2-5 | TRBV2 | . | TGTGCCAGCACCCCTGGACTACGACAGTTTGAGACCCAGTACTTC | CASTPGLRQFETQYF
. | TRBJ2-3 | TRBV6-6 | TRBD2 | TGTGCCAGCAGTCGAAAGCGGGGAGGGGACACAGATACGCAGTATTTT | CASSRKRGGDTDTQYF
once | TRBJ2-7 | TRBV18 | TRBD1 | TGTGCCAGCTCAGATCCGGGACAGCCACAACCTTTGCTCCCCCTCTTC | CASSDPGQPQPLLPLF
. | TRBJ2-7 | TRBV5-1 | . | TGCGCCAGCAGCCAGAGGGGGTATGGGGGAGGGGGCGAGCAGTACTTC | CASSQRGYGGGGEQYF
. | TRBJ1-3 | TRBV7-3 | . | TGTGCCAGCAGCTTGAGAGGCCGGGGGGCCGGAAACACCATATATTTT | CASSLRGRGAGNTIYF
. | TRBJ2-3 | TRBV20-1 | . | TGCAGTGCTAGGGCCCTCCAAACGCAGTATTTT | CSARALQTQYF
. | TRBJ2-3 | TRBV11-2 | TRBD2 | TGTGCCAGCAGCTCCGGGACTAGCGGGAGAGCCACAGATACGCAGTATTTT | CASSSGTSGRATDTQYF
. | TRBJ2-5 | TRBV4-3 | TRBD2 | TGCGCCAGCAGCCAAGATATGCTAGCGGGAGGGCCCCAAGAGACCCAGTACTTC | CASSQDMLAGGPQETQYF
. | TRBJ1-1 | TRBV2 | . | TGTGCCAGCAGTGAGGGGGGTGTGGCTGAAGCTTTCTTT | CASSEGGVAEAFF
once | TRBJ2-7 | TRBV6-1 | . | TGTGCCAGCAGTGAACCCCCCGCCAAGTGCAGCGGCTCCTACGAGCAGTACTTC | CASSEPPAKCSGSYEQYF
. | TRBJ2-7 | TRBV5-1 | TRBD2 | TGCGCCAGCAGCGGGACTAGCGGGAGAATCTCCTACGAGCAGTACTTC | CASSGTSGRISYEQYF
. | TRBJ2-5 | TRBV18 | TRBD2 | TGTGCCAGCTCACGGGAATTAGCGGGGGACCAAGAGACCCAGTACTTC | CASSRELAGDQETQYF
. | TRBJ2-7 | TRBV6-5 | . | TGTGCCAGCAGTTACTCCTGCGGGGACTCCTACGAGCAGTACTTC | CASSYSCGDSYEQYF
. | TRBJ2-7 | TRBV10-3 | . | TGTGCCATCAGTGTACCACTAGTCGACGGGCTCTCCTACGAGCAGTACTTC | CAISVPLVDGLSYEQYF
. | TRBJ1-5 | TRBV19 | TRBD1 | TGTGCCAGCTCACCGGGGCCGACAGGGGGGAGTCAGCCCCAGCATTTT | CASSPGPTGGSQPQHF
. | TRBJ1-5 | TRBV28 | . | TGTGCCAGCAGTTCGCCTTCGAGGCGGCCTCCGCCGCAGCCCCAGCATTTT | CASSSPSRRPPPQPQHF
. | TRBJ2-1 | TRBV29-1 | . | TGCAGCGTTTCAGGGAATGACAATGAGCAGTTCTTC | CSVSGNDNEQFF
. | TRBJ2-1 | TRBV27 | . | TGTGCCAGCACTAGGGGAATCTCCTACAATGAGCAGTTCTTC | CASTRGISYNEQFF
. | TRBJ2-4 | TRBV10-3 | . | TGTGCCATCAGTGAGAGTCGGGAATTGCTAGCCAAAAACATTCAGTACTTC | CAISESRELLAKNIQYF
. | TRBJ2-5 | TRBV29-1 | TRBD1 | TGCAGCGTTGAAGTCGCGCCGGGACAGCACCAAGAGACCCAGTACTTC | CSVEVAPGQHQETQYF
. | TRBJ2-3 | TRBV21-1 | . | TGTGCCAGCAGCAAAGTCTGCCGGCTAGCCGCCACAGATACGCAGTATTTT | CASSKVCRLAATDTQYF
. | TRBJ2-7 | TRBV7-9 | . | TGTGCCAGCAGCTTAGCCCCAGGGTCTGCCTACGAGCAGTACTTC | CASSLAPGSAYEQYF
. | TRBJ2-7 | TRBV7-6 | . | TGTGCCAGCAGCTTAGTCGGAGACTCCTACGAGCAGTACTTC | CASSLVGDSYEQYF
. | TRBJ2-7 | TRBV5-1 | TRBD1 | TGCGCCAGCAGCTGGGGGACAGGTTACCACTCCTACGAGCAGTACTTC | CASSWGTGYHSYEQYF
. | TRBJ2-3 | TRBV29-1 | TRBD2 | TGCAGCGTTGGGACTAGCGGAAACACAGATACGCAGTATTTT | CSVGTSGNTDTQYF
. | TRBJ2-5 | TRBV5-3 | TRBD2 | TGTGCCAGAAGCTGGCGGCCGACCTCGCTAGCGGGAGTCGAGGGGGAGACCCAGTACTTC | CARSWRPTSLAGVEGETQYF
once | TRBJ2-7 | TRBV5-1 | . | TGCGCCAGCAGCAAGGACAACTCCTACGAACAGTACTTC | CASSKDNSYEQYF
. | TRBJ2-7 | TRBV28 | . | TGTGCCAGCAGTTTACCGGGAGCCTACGAGCAGTACTTC | CASSLPGAYEQYF
. | TRBJ1-2 | TRBV2 | . | TGTGCCAGCGACCGCAGGGAGGGCTTCGGCTACACCTTC | CASDRREGFGYTF